Listed here is a single T cell receptor (beta chain). Profiling relied on immunoSEQ multiplex PCR, and the TCRdb table lists in-frame clones only, not all of them. The sample contains over 150,000 clones, about 88% of which appear only once. V lost 9 bases and J 7 bases, leaving 21 bases between the germline ends. Germline lookup yields CDR1 MRHNA and CDR2 SNTAGT. The CDR3 covers 14 residues. The data are from a study of blood T cell repertoires in COVID-19. The chain is built from TRBV6-4 and TRBJ1-1; D may be TRBD1 (5 bases). This TCR derives from a man aged 45-60 years with COVID-19, enrolled during active disease. Specimen: peripheral blood. CDR3 sequence (DNA): TGTGCCAGAAGCTGCCGACAGATGAAGGTTGAAGCTTTCTTT. Protein sequence: CARSCRQMKVEAFF.